The 8 T cell receptor beta chains presented below share a single source sample, sequenced in a study of OX40 agonist ivuxolimab in advanced cancers. Clones were read by immunoSEQ multiplex PCR, and TCRdb kept only the in-frame ones, dropping some. The top ten clones hold about 3% of a sample with tens of thousands of clones, around four fifths of them seen once. The specimen was CD4+ or CD8+ T cells sorted from blood, collected in a trial of the OX40 agonist ivuxolimab. Source of these receptors: an adult with an advanced solid tumor such as melanoma, head and neck, liver or kidney cancer.

This chain joins TRBV6-5 and TRBJ2-3; no firm D call. V lost 0 bases, J lost 3 bases, and 13 bases lay in between. Germline assignment: CDR1 MNHEY and CDR2 SVGAGI. The CDR3 consists of 16 residues. The CDR3 reads CASSYSAGVSTDTQYF. The CDR3 coding sequence is TGTGCCAGCAGTTACTCGGCCGGTGTGAGTACAGATACGCAGTATTTT.

The rearrangement links TRBV19 to TRBJ1-2, with no clear D. Germline V gene data show CDR1 as LNHDA and CDR2 as SQIVND (reference sequence). The CDR3 spans 14 residues. V lost 7 bases and J lost 8, with 20 bases in between. The CDR3 DNA sequence: TGTGCCAGTATCCGCACCGTTAACTATGGCGGCTACACCTTC. Translating it yields CASIRTVNYGGYTF.

This chain links TRBV6-5 with TRBJ1-6; D is undetermined. The CDR3 totals 16 residues. Trimming took 4 bases from V and 0 from J, leaving 10 bases between them. CDR1 MNHEY and CDR2 SVGAGI come from the germline V gene. The CDR3 is CASSLDMGSYNSPLHF. DNA for the CDR3: TGTGCCAGCAGTTTGGATATGGGCTCCTATAATTCACCCCTCCACTTT.

The chain links TRBV5-1 to TRBJ2-5; D is ambiguous. The germline V and J ends were trimmed by 3 bases and 5 bases, with 8 bases remaining between them. CDR3 size: 12 residues. The germline gives CDR1 SGHRS, CDR2 YFSETQ. As DNA, the CDR3 is TGCGCCAGCAGCTCTGCTTATGAGACCCAGTACTTC. Translated: CASSSAYETQYF. The full variable domain, with the rest looked up from reference TRBV5-1 and TRBJ2-5, is KAGVTQTPRYLIKTRGQQVTLSCSPISGHRSVSWYQQTPGQGLQFLFEYFSETQRNKGNFPGRFSGRQFSNSRSEMNVSTLELGDSALYLCASSSAYETQYFGPGTRLLVL.

The chain employs TRBV6-5 and TRBJ2-5, with D perhaps TRBD1 (5 bases). Germline V CDR1 and CDR2: MNHEY, SVGAGI. The CDR3 runs 14 residues. V dropped 2 bases and J dropped 3 bases, with 10 bases sitting between them. The CDR3 region has the DNA TGTGCCAGCAGTTACCGAGGACATAAAGAGACCCAGTACTTC. This codes for CASSYRGHKETQYF.

A remark on this clone: Distinct nucleotide sequences in the sample also encode this CDR3. J is TRBJ1-5 and V is TRBV5-6; possibly TRBD1 for D (6 bases). This CDR3 contains 14 residues. Trimming took off 5 bases at V and 5 bases at J, with 14 bases between the two ends. Germline V gene sequence: CDR1 SGHDT, CDR2 YYEEEE. For the CDR3, the DNA is TGTGCCAGCAGTCCCTCCCCAGGGGATCAGCCCCAGCATTTT. It translates to CASSPSPGDQPQHF.

The V call is TRBV28, the J call TRBJ2-7, with TRBD2 as a possible D gene (6 bases). The CDR3 extends over 14 amino acids. CDR1 is MDHEN and CDR2 is SYDVKM in the germline V gene. V was shortened by 5 bases and J by 0 bases, with 11 bases between the two germline ends. CDR3 nucleotide sequence: TGTGCCAGCAGTCGCCCCGGGGGCTCCTACGAGCAGTACTTC. It specifies CASSRPGGSYEQYF.

The chain links TRBV30 to TRBJ2-7; 7 nucleotides align to TRBD1. CDR1 and CDR2 from the germline V gene are GTSNPN and SVGIG (reference sequence). The V and J ends lost 3 bases and 5 bases, in that order; junction bases with no gene match: 13. CDR3 length equals 15 residues. This CDR3 is CAWRVMDRFKNEQYF. As DNA, the CDR3 is TGTGCCTGGAGGGTGATGGACAGGTTTAAGAACGAGCAGTACTTC.